Presented here are 30 T cell receptor beta chains from one specimen sequenced in a study of blood T cell repertoires in COVID-19. TCRdb's copy holds only in-frame clones and misses some; the assay was immunoSEQ multiplex PCR. There are more than 45,000 clones in the sample; about 89% occur only once, and 25% to 35% lies in the top ten. Material for sequencing was peripheral blood. Every receptor here comes from a human donor in a cohort sampled during active COVID-19.

V gene TRBV4-3 combines with J gene TRBJ1-5; 10 bases map to TRBD1. The CDR3 runs 17 residues. CDR1 is LGHNA, CDR2 YSLEER, per germline. Unmatched junction bases numbered 6, after V lost 0 bases and J lost 4 bases. This chain's CDR3 is CASSQDPGTGDNQPQHF. Written as DNA, the CDR3 is TGCGCCAGCAGCCAAGATCCCGGGACAGGGGATAATCAGCCCCAGCATTTT.

V and J are TRBV28 and TRBJ1-5; D might be TRBD1 (5 bases). Germline-derived CDR1 and CDR2 are MDHEN and SYDVKM. The CDR3 has 12 amino acids. Trimming cost V 5 bases and J 11 bases, with 13 bases left between them. CDR3 DNA: TGTGCCAGCAGTCCGGGGACTAGCGCCCAGCATTTT. Translating it yields CASSPGTSAQHF.

The sample holds one count of this clone. The chain recombines TRBV21-1 with TRBJ2-2; TRBD2 is the table's D call and was not checked against the DNA. TRBV21-1 is listed as a pseudogene. This CDR3 has 17 residues. The chain's CDR3 is CASSTKRRGFPVWGAVF. For the CDR3, the DNA is TGTGCCAGCAGCACAAAAAGGAGGGGTTTCCCGGTCTGGGGAGCTGTTTTT.

This clone has just a few counts. The chain carries TRBV28 and TRBJ1-3; no reliable D call. CDR3 length: 14 amino acids. Germline CDR1 reads MDHEN; CDR2 reads SYDVKM. Trimming took off 7 bases at V and 0 bases at J, with 10 bases between the two ends. In nucleotides, the CDR3 is TGTGCCAGCACCCTGAGGAGCTCTGGAAACACCATATATTTT. Its protein is CASTLRSSGNTIYF. Supplemented by reference TRBV28 and TRBJ1-3, the full variable domain reads DVKVTQSSRYLVKRTGEKVFLECVQDMDHENMFWYRQDPGLGLRLIYFSYDVKMKEKGDIPEGYSVSREKKERFSLILESASTNQTSMYLCASTLRSSGNTIYFGEGSWLTVV.

This clone has only one observation. This sequence joins TRBV7-2 and TRBJ2-1; 10 bases agree with TRBD2. V trimming: 1 base; J trimming: 7 bases; junction bases outside the gene matches: 7. The CDR3 is 16 residues long. CDR1 is SGHTA, CDR2 FQGNSA, per germline. The CDR3 DNA reads as TGTGCCAGCAGCTTAGAGCCAGCGGGAGGGGGTAATGAGCAGTTCTTC. Protein product: CASSLEPAGGGNEQFF. Looking up the rest from reference TRBV7-2 and TRBJ2-1 gives the full variable domain: GAGVSQSPSNKVTEKGKDVELRCDPISGHTALYWYRQSLGQGLEFLIYFQGNSAPDKSGLPSDRFSAERTGGSVSTLTIQRTQQEDSAVYLCASSLEPAGGGNEQFFGPGTRLTVL.

The genes are TRBV5-1 and TRBJ1-1; 8 nucleotides align to TRBD1. The length of the CDR3 is 15 residues. Germline loops: CDR1 SGHRS, CDR2 YFSETQ. The V segment lost 3 bases and the J segment 7 bases; nucleotides outside the gene matches: 11. The CDR3 bases are TGCGCCAGCAGCTCGGGCGGACAGGGACCCGTTGAAGCTTTCTTT. This encodes CASSSGGQGPVEAFF.

V is TRBV24-1 and J is TRBJ2-3; TRBD1 agrees at 9 bases. The J segment lost 6 bases and the V segment lost 3 bases, leaving 9 bases of the junction unmatched. Germline V gene sequence: CDR1 KGHDR, CDR2 SFDVKD. CDR3 length equals 16 residues. CDR3 residues: CATSDRTGEVLDTQYF. The DNA of the CDR3 is TGTGCCACCAGTGATCGGACAGGGGAGGTTTTGGATACGCAGTATTTT.

This sequence joins TRBV19 and TRBJ2-3; 8 nucleotides agree with TRBD1. V lost 2 bases and J lost 5; bases outside the gene matches: 6. Germline V CDR1 and CDR2: LNHDA, SQIVND (reference sequence). CDR3 length equals 15 residues. CDR3 coding DNA: TGTGCCAGTAGTATATTCAGGACAGGGCTAGATACGCAGTATTTT. The encoded protein is CASSIFRTGLDTQYF.

This clone was found a few times. The V and J genes are TRBV9 and TRBJ1-2; 11 bases line up with TRBD1. The CDR3 is 17 residues long. Germline CDR1 reads SGDLS; CDR2 reads YYNGEE. Losses at the gene ends were 3 bases for V and 0 bases for J; bases not matched to a gene: 7. This chain's CDR3 is CASSGVGTGGANYGYTF. The CDR3 DNA reads TGTGCCAGCAGCGGAGTCGGGACAGGGGGAGCTAACTATGGCTACACCTTC.

V and J are TRBV6-5 and TRBJ1-1; a weak D match, TRBD1 (5 bases). This CDR3 is 15 amino acids long. With 6 bases removed from V and 4 bases from J, the gap between germline ends came to 18 bases. CDR1 is MNHEY, CDR2 SVGAGI, per germline. This chain's CDR3 is CASRSIPGVGTEAFF. CDR3 DNA: TGTGCCAGCAGATCGATACCGGGGGTGGGCACTGAAGCTTTCTTT.

The chain carries TRBV19 and TRBJ1-1; D unresolved. CDR1 and CDR2 (germline): LNHDA, SQIVND (reference sequence). CDR3 size: 15 residues. V lost 3 bases, J lost 7 bases, and 18 bases lay in between. The chain's CDR3 is CASSMGRERAYEAFF. The DNA of the CDR3 is TGTGCCAGTAGTATGGGCCGGGAACGGGCATATGAAGCTTTCTTT. The full variable domain, rest sourced from reference TRBV19 and TRBJ1-1, is DGGITQSPKYLFRKEGQNVTLSCEQNLNHDAMYWYRQDPGQGLRLIYYSQIVNDFQKGDIAEGYSVSREKKESFPLTVTSAQKNPTAFYLCASSMGRERAYEAFFGQGTRLTVV.

With regard to this clone: One junction end does not reproduce the germline sequence, and a read error may be involved. The chain joins TRBV19 to TRBJ2-3; TRBD2 matches at 9 bases. Germline V gene lookup returns CDR1 LNHDA and CDR2 SQIVND (reference sequence). This CDR3 has 14 amino acids. CDR3 in amino acids: CASRIAGASDTQYF. The CDR3 DNA reads TGTGCCAGTAGAATAGCGGGAGCGTCAGATACGCAGTATTTT.

This chain connects TRBV6-5 to TRBJ1-1; perhaps TRBD1 as D (6 bases). CDR3 length: 13 amino acids. With 6 bases removed from V and 3 bases from J, the gap between germline ends came to 11 bases. The V gene's germline CDR1 is MNHEY and CDR2 SVGAGI. The CDR3 here is CASSREGDTEAFF. The CDR3 bases are TGTGCCAGCAGCAGGGAGGGGGACACTGAAGCTTTCTTT.

This chain joins TRBV11-2 and TRBJ2-4, with TRBD2 identical over 9 bases. V dropped 1 base and J dropped 5; count of bases not matched to a gene: 9. The CDR3 length is 17 residues. In germline, CDR1 is SGHAT, CDR2 FQNNGV. The CDR3 DNA follows: TGTGCCAGCAGCTTAGGGGTCGGCGGGGGGGCGGAAAACATTCAGTACTTC. Amino acid sequence: CASSLGVGGGAENIQYF.

This clone showed up just once. This sequence joins TRBV7-9 and TRBJ2-5, with D perhaps matching TRBD1 (5 bases). The CDR3 runs 11 residues. The germline gives CDR1 SEHNR, CDR2 FQNEAQ (reference sequence). Trimming shortened V by 6 bases and J by 5 bases, and 7 bases separated the two germline ends. In nucleotides, the CDR3 is TGTGCCAGCAGGGACACGGAGACCCAGTACTTC. Translation: CASRDTETQYF.

This clone appeared once. V usage is TRBV6-5 and J usage is TRBJ1-1, with D perhaps TRBD1 (5 bases). Trimming shortened V by 7 bases and J by 5 bases, and 14 bases separated the two germline ends. The CDR3 is 13 residues long. In germline, CDR1 is MNHEY, CDR2 SVGAGI. In nucleotides, the CDR3 is TGTGCCAGCATCCTACCTGGGGGGACTGAAGCTTTCTTT. Amino acid sequence: CASILPGGTEAFF.

Remarks on this clone: Other DNA sequences in this sample translate to the same CDR3. J is TRBJ2-3 and V is TRBV5-1, with TRBD2 matching 7 bases. V shed 0 bases, J shed 0 bases, and the junction held 4 bases outside the gene matches. Germline V gene sequence: CDR1 SGHRS, CDR2 YFSETQ. CDR3 length: 16 amino acids. CDR3: CASSLDGGGSTDTQYF. For the CDR3, the DNA is TGCGCCAGCAGCTTGGACGGCGGGGGAAGCACAGATACGCAGTATTTT.

The chain couples TRBV14 to TRBJ2-3; D uncertain. CDR1 is SGHDN, CDR2 FVKESK, per germline. Trimming pared 4 bases from V and 2 bases from J, leaving 13 bases between. The CDR3 runs to 15 residues. As DNA, the CDR3 is TGTGCCAGCAGCCCGAGGCACGGTATCACAGATACGCAGTATTTT. Its protein product is CASSPRHGITDTQYF.

The chain carries TRBV27 and TRBJ2-5, with D perhaps TRBD1 (6 bases). From germline, CDR1 is MNHEY and CDR2 SMNVEV (reference sequence). This CDR3 has 15 residues. V shed 5 bases and J shed 7 bases, with 20 bases lying between them. DNA for the CDR3: TGTGCCAGCAGTCCACGAGACAGGAGTCCAGGGACCCAGTACTTC. This translates into CASSPRDRSPGTQYF.

The rearrangement joins TRBV5-4 to TRBJ2-6; unclear D gene. The CDR3 length is 15 residues. V dropped 5 bases and J dropped 0 bases, with 9 bases sitting between them. Germline assignment: CDR1 SGHNT and CDR2 YYREEE (reference sequence). The CDR3 region is CASRGGSSGANVLTF. The CDR3 nucleotides read TGTGCCAGCAGAGGCGGTAGCTCTGGGGCCAACGTCCTGACTTTC.

The V and J genes are TRBV5-1 and TRBJ2-3, with D tentatively TRBD2 (6 bases). Germline loops: CDR1 SGHRS, CDR2 YFSETQ. V was cut by 1 base and J by 6 bases, with 15 bases left in between. This CDR3 is 15 amino acids long. The CDR3 bases are TGCGCCAGCAGCTTGAGCGGCGGGGCGGGGGATACGCAGTATTTT. Amino acids: CASSLSGGAGDTQYF.

The rearrangement links TRBV7-9 to TRBJ2-1, with 7 positions matching TRBD2. This CDR3 region has 17 residues. Germline CDR1 SEHNR, CDR2 FQNEAQ (reference sequence). V trimming: 1 base; J trimming: 0 bases; junction bases outside the gene matches: 6. CDR3 in DNA: TGTGCCAGCAGCTTAGTCACTAGCGTAAACTCCTACAATGAGCAGTTCTTC. The encoded protein is CASSLVTSVNSYNEQFF.

V is TRBV2 and J is TRBJ2-7; 16 bases map to TRBD2. Trimming removed 8 bases from V and 6 bases from J; junction bases left unmatched: 4. Germline CDR1 and CDR2: SNHLY and FYNNEI. The CDR3 has 14 amino acids. Here the CDR3 reads CASGGTSGGGEQYF. As DNA, the CDR3 is TGTGCCAGCGGTGGGACTAGCGGGGGGGGCGAGCAGTACTTC.

Remarks on this clone: Relative to the germline gene, one junction end is altered; a read error may explain this. V usage is TRBV7-2 and J usage is TRBJ1-5; the match to TRBD1 covers 8 bases. CDR3 length: 14 residues. Per the germline V gene, CDR1 is SGHTA and CDR2 is FQGNSA. The CDR3 region has the DNA TGTGCCAGCAGCTCAGGACAGGGCAATGAGCCCCAGCATTTT. Its protein is CASSSGQGNEPQHF.

The gene calls are TRBV10-3 and TRBJ2-3; 10 positions match TRBD2. Germline assignment: CDR1 ENHRY and CDR2 SYGVKD. The V segment lost 9 bases and the J segment 5 bases; nucleotides outside the gene matches: 11. There are 15 residues in the CDR3. The CDR3 reads CAMDAAGGPGDTQYF. The CDR3 DNA is TGTGCCATGGACGCAGCGGGAGGGCCCGGAGATACGCAGTATTTT.

The count of this clone is one. The CDR3, as DNA: TGTGCCAGCAGCGACGAGGGCAGGGGGCTAAACGCTGAAGCTTTCTTT. Amino acids: CASSDEGRGLNAEAFF. The V and J genes are TRBV25-1 and TRBJ1-1; 8 bases align to TRBD1. The germline V gene has CDR1 MGHDK and CDR2 SYGVNS. This CDR3 is built from 16 residues. With V trimmed by 6 bases and J by 6 bases, 15 bases remained unmatched.

The chain couples TRBV3-1 (or the pseudogene TRBV3-2) to TRBJ1-2, with 7 nucleotides matching TRBD1. The CDR3 sequence is 17 residues long. CDR1 is LGHDT and CDR2 is YNNKEL in the germline V gene (reference sequence). The V segment lost 0 bases and the J segment 2 bases; nucleotides outside the gene matches: 9. DNA of the CDR3: TGTGCCAGCAGCCAAGATTCGGGAGGGGGCACCAACTATGGCTACACCTTC. Its translation is CASSQDSGGGTNYGYTF.

The chain uses TRBV7-2 and TRBJ2-7, with TRBD1 identical over 10 bases. The CDR3 has 14 amino acids. The germline gives CDR1 SGHTA, CDR2 FQGNSA. V shed 5 bases, J shed 6 bases, and the junction held 7 bases outside the gene matches. CDR3 DNA: TGTGCCAGCAGCAATCGGGGACAGGGGCGCGAGCAGTACTTC. Its protein is CASSNRGQGREQYF.

The table lists this clone with a count of one. The rearrangement links TRBV13 to TRBJ2-5; 8 bases match TRBD1. The CDR3 consists of 16 residues. In germline, CDR1 is PRHDT, CDR2 FYEKMQ (reference sequence). J gave up 5 bases and V 1 base, and 9 bases lay outside the gene matches. The CDR3, as DNA: TGTGCCAGCAGCTTAGCAGGACAGGGCCTTGTGGAGACCCAGTACTTC. Translation: CASSLAGQGLVETQYF. The full variable domain, with the rest looked up from reference TRBV13 and TRBJ2-5, is AAGVIQSPRHLIKEKRETATLKCYPIPRHDTVYWYQQGPGQDPQFLISFYEKMQSDKGSIPDRFSAQQFSDYHSELNMSSLELGDSALYFCASSLAGQGLVETQYFGPGTRLLVL.

The chain recombines TRBV19 with TRBJ1-4; 7 positions match TRBD1. Germline V gene lookup returns CDR1 LNHDA and CDR2 SQIVND (reference sequence). This CDR3 comprises 15 residues. V was pared by 5 bases and J by 6 bases, with 9 bases of the junction left unmatched. The CDR3 sequence: CASSPRDSSDEKLFF. Here the CDR3 DNA reads TGTGCCAGTAGTCCGAGGGACAGCTCGGATGAAAAACTGTTTTTT.